A single T cell receptor beta chain is shown here with its context. What it binds is unknown. All patients experienced relapse after autologous stem cell transplantation, and brentuximab vedotin exposure was variable. Complete response, partial response or progressive disease was recorded as best response. These data originate in a study of PD-1 blockade in classical Hodgkin lymphoma. Study-level points and caveats: Diminished baseline TCR diversity has been reported in newly diagnosed patients relative to healthy donors. By C4D1 there was a significant rise in CD4+ TCR diversity but not in CD8+ TCR diversity.

TCRdb keeps only in-frame clones here, not all; method: immunoSEQ multiplex PCR. The table includes 13,000 or so clones, 65% to 90% detected once. CDR3 length: 14 residues. Germline V gives CDR1 KGHSH, CDR2 LQKENI. The V gene lost 6 bases and the J gene lost 5 bases, with 17 bases spanning the gap. This chain joins TRBV18 and TRBJ2-7; the D gene is possibly TRBD2 (5 bases). The sequenced sample was peripheral blood mononuclear cells (PBMCs), obtained at baseline. The source is a human donor with classical Hodgkin lymphoma. This CDR3 reads CASSPFTGRDEQYF. DNA of the CDR3: TGTGCCAGCTCCCCCTTCACCGGGCGGGACGAGCAGTACTTC.